This T cell receptor beta chain comes out of a study of blood T cell repertoires in COVID-19. Across the study: Acute and convalescent COVID-19 samples came from the United States, Italy and Spain. In each case, the material was cDNA or gDNA derived from T cells, B-cell-depleted T cells, or PBMCs.

Study processing details: Reference gene primers were amplified, and this amplification served to estimate nucleated cell counts. This table comes from immunoSEQ multiplex PCR, and its TCRdb copy is limited to in-frame clones, with some not included. The V and J calls and clone size were taken over from that table, and D and trimming were inferred from the DNA. The data show some 250,000 clones, approximately 87% seen once. V was trimmed by 0 bases and J by 5 bases, leaving 11 bases between them. CDR3 size: 15 residues. In germline, CDR1 is ENHRY, CDR2 SYGVKD. Material: peripheral blood. V gene TRBV10-3 combines with J gene TRBJ1-5; possibly TRBD1 for D (5 bases). This clonotype originated in a man aged 60 to 69 with acute or convalescent COVID-19. The CDR3 sequence: CAISESRGGDQPQHF. DNA of the CDR3: TGTGCCATCAGTGAGTCGAGGGGAGGGGATCAGCCCCAGCATTTT.